Included here is one TCR beta chain sequence, with context. Its specificity is unknown. These data originate in a study of OX40 agonist ivuxolimab in advanced cancers. Study as a whole: Across the patients, intravenous ivuxolimab was delivered every 2 weeks at 0.01 to 10 mg/kg. Partial responses occurred in three patients (one hepatocellular carcinoma, two cutaneous melanoma).

Germline CDR1 reads SGHNT; CDR2 reads YYREEE (reference sequence). The V gene end was trimmed by 4 bases and the J gene end by 3 bases; junction bases not matched to a gene: 4. This CDR3 has 15 residues. Clones were sequenced by immunoSEQ multiplex PCR, and TCRdb holds only the in-frame ones, with some missing. This sample carries about 51,000 clones, 88% of them seen once, and the ten largest clones take about 3.8%. Study-wide points: More expanded clones were seen, on average, in CD8+ T cells than in CD4+.

V gene TRBV5-4 combines with J gene TRBJ2-2; 9 positions agree with TRBD2. The receptor was isolated from an adult with an advanced solid tumor such as melanoma, head and neck, liver or kidney cancer. The input for sequencing was CD4+ or CD8+ T cells sorted from blood, taken in a trial of the OX40 agonist ivuxolimab. The CDR3 reads CASSPAGGDTGELFF. The CDR3, as DNA: TGTGCCAGCAGCCCGGCGGGGGGGGACACCGGGGAGCTGTTTTTT.